This T cell receptor (beta chain) originates from a study of blood T cell repertoires in COVID-19 (TCRdb year 2020). Some background on the complete study: Samples from collaborators originated in the United States, Italy and Spain and spanned both the acute and convalescent phases of COVID-19. The dataset comprised deeply sampled blood TCRbeta repertoires from subjects exposed to, actively infected with, or recovered from COVID-19. The samples were drawn from two sources: the first 160 participants of the ongoing ImmuneRACE study, and over 1,000 subjects contributed by 6 global collaborators. HLA class I and class II types, where available, came from metadata supplied by the sample provider rather than from assay-based typing. The repertoires were released in a freely available public database meant as a resource for research on the immune response to SARS-CoV-2. Nearly every sample came with metadata listing a de-identified subject ID, COVID-19 status, age in years and sex. The prospective study material was composed of cDNA or gDNA derived from T cells, B-cell-depleted T cells, or PBMCs.

TCRbeta CDR3 regions were amplified from genomic DNA using the immunoSEQ Assay, a bias-controlled multiplex PCR. In the source study's methods: The number of nucleated cells in each sample was estimated from the amplification of reference gene primers within the assay. Sequence reads were collapsed and filtered to measure the absolute abundance of every unique TCRbeta CDR3 rearrangement. Productive Simpson clonality was computed per sample as the square root of Simpson's diversity index over productive rearrangements. Held by TCRdb, this immuneACCESS table contains in-frame sequences only and omits some clones. Under half of the omission traces to an unresolved V gene where checked; the cause of the rest is unknown. V, J and clone size are those of that table, while D and trimming were read from the DNA. The sample data list about 220,000 clones, and roughly four fifths of these were observed just once. Roughly 5% of the sample is taken by the ten largest.

To note about this clone: Its antigen is unknown. Base qualities are not at hand, and no much larger clone is one base apart.

What the research found in general, with its limitations: The quantity of clinical and demographic metadata differed by source and by participant and was supplied without curation.

Enrolling through a virtual design, the prospective study's participants ranged in age from roughly 18 to 100 years and lived across 24 United States geographic areas. In the prospective study, cohorts were assigned on the basis of participant-reported clinical history obtained from a screening survey and a study questionnaire. Exposed participants had been in contact, within 2 weeks of entering the study, with a person who had a PCR-confirmed or clinician-diagnosed case of COVID-19. Mobile phlebotomists in the prospective study collected whole blood, serum and a nasopharyngeal or oropharyngeal swab from every participant. Participants in the prospective study had the option to provide additional blood draws and questionnaires over a roughly 2-month period. Prospective study blood samples were shipped either frozen or at room temperature before DNA extraction. The receptor was derived from a woman between 45 and 60 years old who had been exposed to COVID-19. Sequences were obtained from PBMCs or T cells enriched from blood (not recorded which).

The CDR3 sequence is CASSRLRALGTEAFF. The DNA is TGTGCCAGCAGCCGCCTGAGGGCTCTCGGGACTGAAGCTTTCTTT. The chain couples TRBV3-1 (or the pseudogene TRBV3-2) to TRBJ1-1; the D gene identity is not certain. V loses 4 bases, J loses 5 bases, and the germline ends lie 17 bases apart. Per the germline V gene (reference sequence), LGHDT is the CDR1 and YNNKEL is the CDR2. From cysteine to phenylalanine, the CDR3 is 15 amino acids long. Only the CDR3 DNA is retained, 45 bases long and in frame from the first base.